These 23 T cell receptor beta chains were all obtained from the same sample, sequenced in a study of early T cells in non-severe SARS-CoV-2 infection. In TCRdb, the 5' RACE reads were re-called with MiXCR into one record per CDR3 protein. The data show approximately 60,000 distinct CDR3 sequences, 10% to 15% seen once. Source material: whole blood. Source of these receptors: an adult who was a healthcare worker with PCR-confirmed SARS-CoV-2 infection or an uninfected control (not recorded which).

In its sample, this clonotype was seen many times. The chain combines TRBV29-1 with TRBJ1-3; perhaps TRBD1 as D (6 bases). The V gene lost 4 bases and the J gene lost 2 bases, with 15 bases spanning the gap. CDR1 is SQVTM and CDR2 is ANQGSEA in the germline V gene. The CDR3 is 15 amino acids. The CDR3 reads CSVVPTTGPGNTIYF. CDR3 bases: TGCAGCGTTGTACCCACAACAGGGCCTGGAAACACCATATATTTT.

This clonotype was detected ten times or more. V and J are TRBV27 and TRBJ2-2; possibly TRBD1 for D (5 bases). CDR3 size: 17 residues. Trimming shortened V by 7 bases and J by 4 bases, and 22 bases separated the two germline ends. Germline CDR1 MNHEY, CDR2 SMNVEV (reference sequence). For the CDR3, the DNA is TGTGCCAGCAAGGGGCAGTTAAGGGCGCACGTCACCGGGGAGCTGTTTTTT. It is translated as CASKGQLRAHVTGELFF.

This clonotype has at least ten counts. CDR3 region: CATDRFWGRHGTEAFF. The DNA for the CDR3 is TGTGCCACAGATCGTTTTTGGGGGCGACATGGGACTGAAGCTTTCTTT. The rearrangement uses TRBV6-1 and TRBJ1-1; D may be TRBD1 (6 bases). V gave up 10 bases and J gave up 5 bases, with 26 bases separating them. Germline V CDR1 and CDR2: MNHNS, SASEGT. The CDR3 consists of 16 residues.

This clonotype was seen a few times. The CDR3 nucleotides are TGCAGTGCTACGACAGGGGGCCTGATGAACACTGAAGCTTTCTTT. This translates into CSATTGGLMNTEAFF. The J gene is TRBJ1-1, the V gene TRBV20-1; 10 nucleotides align to TRBD1. Unmatched junction bases numbered 5, after V lost 4 bases and J lost 0 bases. Germline V gene sequence: CDR1 DFQATT, CDR2 SNEGSKA (reference sequence). The CDR3 runs to 15 residues.

Ten or more counts support this clonotype. J is TRBJ1-5 and V is TRBV2; 9 bases fit TRBD1. V dropped 3 bases and J dropped 7; count of bases not matched to a gene: 7. The CDR3 extends over 15 amino acids. Germline CDR1 and CDR2: SNHLY and FYNNEI. CDR3 bases: TGTGCCAGCAGTGATGGGACAGGGAAGGAACAGCCCCAGCATTTT. This gives the protein CASSDGTGKEQPQHF. Drawing the rest from reference TRBV2 and TRBJ1-5, the complete variable domain is EPEVTQTPSHQVTQMGQEVILRCVPISNHLYFYWYRQILGQKVEFLVSFYNNEISEKSEIFDDQFSVERPDGSNFTLKIRSTKLEDSAMYFCASSDGTGKEQPQHFGDGTRLSIL.

This clonotype was counted ten times or more. This chain's CDR3 is CASSKQTNSNQPQHF. The DNA of the CDR3 is TGTGCCAGCAGCAAACAGACAAATAGCAATCAGCCCCAGCATTTT. J is TRBJ1-5 and V is TRBV11-2; D unclear. Germline V CDR1 and CDR2: SGHAT, FQNNGV. V lost 5 bases, J lost 0 bases, and 11 bases lay in between. The CDR3 has 15 amino acids. Complete variable domain (other parts from reference TRBV11-2 and TRBJ1-5): EAGVAQSPRYKIIEKRQSVAFWCNPISGHATLYWYQQILGQGPKLLIQFQNNGVVDDSQLPKDRFSAERLKGVDSTLKIQPAKLEDSAVYLCASSKQTNSNQPQHFGDGTRLSIL.

This clonotype ranks as medium-sized. J is TRBJ2-7 and V is TRBV7-9, with 8 bases that match TRBD1. Germline V gene sequence: CDR1 SEHNR, CDR2 FQNEAQ (reference sequence). The V gene end was trimmed by 4 bases and the J gene end by 8 bases; junction bases not matched to a gene: 10. The CDR3 runs 14 residues. The CDR3 sequence: CASSSRGPEAKQYF. For the CDR3, the DNA is TGTGCCAGCAGCTCCAGGGGGCCCGAAGCCAAGCAGTACTTC.

The sample holds many counts of this clonotype. The gene calls are TRBV29-1 and TRBJ2-7; 8 nucleotides agree with TRBD1. CDR1 is SQVTM and CDR2 is ANQGSEA in the germline V gene. V dropped 7 bases and J dropped 11; count of bases not matched to a gene: 7. This CDR3 has 10 residues. CDR3 loop: CSAQEGQEYF. CDR3 nucleotides: TGCAGCGCCCAAGAGGGACAGGAGTACTTC.

The table lists this clonotype with a count of one. The chain is built from TRBV7-9 and TRBJ2-3, with D possibly being TRBD1 (6 bases). The germline V gene has CDR1 SEHNR and CDR2 FQNEAQ (reference sequence). V dropped 5 bases and J dropped 7 bases, with 19 bases sitting between them. CDR3 length equals 15 residues. The CDR3 protein is CASSRGGSLMNTQYF. In nucleotides, the CDR3 is TGTGCCAGCAGCCGAGGGGGATCCCTGATGAATACGCAGTATTTT.

This clonotype was picked up many times. The CDR3 DNA is TGTGCCAGCAGCTTACCGAGTGAGACCCAGTACTTC. Its protein is CASSLPSETQYF. The chain uses TRBV7-2 and TRBJ2-5, with unresolved D. Trimming took off 2 bases at V and 5 bases at J, with 6 bases between the two ends. CDR3 length: 12 amino acids. CDR1 and CDR2 (germline): SGHTA, FQGNSA.

This clonotype was seen more than once but under ten times. This chain uses TRBV20-1 with TRBJ1-1; 7 bases map to TRBD1. This CDR3 has 15 amino acids. V dropped 0 bases and J dropped 4; count of bases not matched to a gene: 8. Germline CDR1 and CDR2: DFQATT and SNEGSKA (reference sequence). The CDR3 DNA reads as TGCAGTGCTAGAGATCGAAGGCAGGGGGGCACTGAAGCTTTCTTT. This gives the protein CSARDRRQGGTEAFF.

The chain combines TRBV20-1 with TRBJ1-2; D is ambiguous. Germline V gene sequence: CDR1 DFQATT, CDR2 SNEGSKA (reference sequence). Between the trimmed V and J ends, which lost 4 bases and 3 bases, there was a span of 9 bases. CDR3 length equals 12 residues. DNA of the CDR3: TGCAGTGCTACAGCGAATTACTATGGCTACACCTTC. Its translation is CSATANYYGYTF.

In its sample, this clonotype was seen once. A much bigger clone sits one base away, suggesting this may be a read error. The chain recombines TRBV29-1 with TRBJ2-7; 9 nucleotides align to TRBD2. Germline V CDR1 and CDR2: SQVTM, ANQGSEA. V dropped 7 bases and J dropped 0; count of bases not matched to a gene: 10. The CDR3 consists of 15 residues. The CDR3 DNA is TGCAGCGGGACCGGGACTAGCACAAACTCCTACGAGCAGTACTTC. The encoded protein is CSGTGTSTNSYEQYF.

In this sample, this clonotype turned up once. A read error may be the cause here, since a much bigger clone is one base away. The J gene is TRBJ1-5, the V gene TRBV18; D is unclear. V was shortened by 3 bases and J by 6 bases, with 12 bases between the two germline ends. This CDR3 has 14 amino acids. CDR1 KGHSH and CDR2 LQKENI come from the germline V gene. The CDR3 DNA reads as TGTGCCAGCTCACCCCAAGAGGGTGGTCAGCCCCAGCATTTT. This encodes CASSPQEGGQPQHF.

This clonotype was found a few times. The chain is built from TRBV27 and TRBJ2-7, with 10 bases that match TRBD1. This CDR3 region has 14 residues. The germline V gene encodes CDR1 MNHEY and CDR2 SMNVEV (reference sequence). J lost 5 bases, V lost 5 bases, and 6 bases had no gene match. The DNA for the CDR3 is TGTGCCAGCAGTCCCTGGACAGGGGGGAACGAGCAGTACTTC. It codes for CASSPWTGGNEQYF.

This clonotype occurred many times. The chain carries TRBV7-9 and TRBJ1-2, with 8 bases matching TRBD1. Unmatched junction bases numbered 5, after V lost 5 bases and J lost 3 bases. The CDR3 extends over 14 amino acids. Looked up from germline, CDR1 is SEHNR and CDR2 is FQNEAQ (reference sequence). The CDR3 is CASSQGAVDYGYTF. The CDR3 DNA sequence: TGTGCCAGCAGCCAGGGGGCAGTCGACTATGGCTACACCTTC.

This clonotype appeared many times. This chain uses TRBV11-2 with TRBJ2-3, with a possible D match to TRBD2 (5 bases). The CDR3 totals 14 residues. V shed 0 bases and J shed 2 bases, with 6 bases lying between them. CDR1 is SGHAT and CDR2 is FQNNGV in the germline V gene. Here the CDR3 DNA reads TGTGCCAGCAGCTTAGAGGACTTCACAGATACGCAGTATTTT. This gives the protein CASSLEDFTDTQYF.

This clonotype was counted at least ten times. The genes are TRBV5-6 and TRBJ1-3; perhaps TRBD1 as D (5 bases). Germline CDR1 is SGHDT and CDR2 is YYEEEE. Trimming took 1 base from V and 2 from J, leaving 7 bases between them. The CDR3 length is 14 residues. Here the CDR3 reads CASSLTGPGNTIYF. The CDR3 DNA reads TGTGCCAGCAGCTTGACAGGCCCTGGAAACACCATATATTTT.

The chain is built from TRBV29-1 and TRBJ2-2, with a tentative D call TRBD1 (5 bases). With 3 bases removed from V and 5 bases from J, the gap between germline ends came to 10 bases. Germline V gene lookup returns CDR1 SQVTM and CDR2 ANQGSEA. The length of the CDR3 is 13 residues. DNA for the CDR3: TGCAGCGTTGATAAGGGGTCAACCGGGGAGCTGTTTTTT. It specifies CSVDKGSTGELFF.

The V call is TRBV12-5, the J call TRBJ1-4, with 7 nucleotides matching TRBD1. The trim removed 0 bases at V and 10 bases at J, leaving 14 bases unmatched. The CDR3 totals 17 residues. Germline V gives CDR1 LGHNT, CDR2 FRNRAP. CDR3: CASGLVPGGGDLRKLFF. DNA for the CDR3: TGTGCTAGTGGTTTGGTACCGGGAGGGGGCGACCTTAGAAAACTGTTTTTT.

This clonotype was found many times. The rearrangement uses TRBV3-1 and TRBJ2-3, with 8 bases fitting TRBD2. Losses at the gene ends were 2 bases for V and 6 bases for J; bases not matched to a gene: 10. The CDR3 has 16 residues. The germline CDR1 and CDR2 sequences are LGHDT and YNNKEL (reference sequence). DNA for the CDR3: TGTGCCAGCAGCCAAAGAACCGGGACTAGGGGTGATACGCAGTATTTT. Its translation is CASSQRTGTRGDTQYF.

This rearrangement joins TRBV7-9 to TRBJ2-1; TRBD2 matches 8 bases. The length of the CDR3 is 14 residues. The V gene's germline CDR1 is SEHNR and CDR2 FQNEAQ (reference sequence). The J segment lost 5 bases and the V segment lost 5 bases, leaving 5 bases of the junction unmatched. The CDR3: CASSPRLAHNEQFF. Written as DNA, the CDR3 is TGTGCCAGCAGCCCTCGACTAGCGCACAATGAGCAGTTCTTC. The full variable domain, in which reference TRBV7-9 and TRBJ2-1 provide the parts outside the CDR3, is DTGVSQNPRHKITKRGQNVTFRCDPISEHNRLYWYRQTLGQGPEFLTYFQNEAQLEKSRLLSDRFSAERPKGSFSTLEIQRTEQGDSAMYLCASSPRLAHNEQFFGPGTRLTVL.

This clonotype was seen many times. The V call is TRBV7-3, the J call TRBJ2-1, with D possibly matching TRBD2 (5 bases). The CDR3 runs to 15 residues. CDR1 and CDR2 (germline): SGHTA, FQGTGA. The V and J ends lost 5 bases and 2 bases respectively, with 13 bases between them. The CDR3 region is CASSPAPGTYNEQFF. CDR3 in DNA: TGTGCCAGCAGCCCGGCCCCGGGGACCTACAATGAGCAGTTCTTC.